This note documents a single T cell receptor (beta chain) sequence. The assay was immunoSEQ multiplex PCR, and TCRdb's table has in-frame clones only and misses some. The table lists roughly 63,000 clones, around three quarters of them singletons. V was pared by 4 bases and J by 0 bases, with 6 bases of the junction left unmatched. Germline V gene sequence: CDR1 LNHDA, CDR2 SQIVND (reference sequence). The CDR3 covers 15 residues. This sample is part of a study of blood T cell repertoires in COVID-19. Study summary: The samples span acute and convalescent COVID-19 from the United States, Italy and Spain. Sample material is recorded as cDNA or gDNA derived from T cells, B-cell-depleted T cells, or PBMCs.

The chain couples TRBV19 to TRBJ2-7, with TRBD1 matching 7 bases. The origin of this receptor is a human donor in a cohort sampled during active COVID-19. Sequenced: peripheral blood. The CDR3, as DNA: TGTGCCAGTAGTACCCGAGGGGGCGTCTCCTACGAGCAGTACTTC. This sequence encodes CASSTRGGVSYEQYF.